These T cell receptor beta chains were read from a single sample in a study of blood T cells in healthy people across ages. TCRdb analysed the 5' RACE reads with MiXCR anew, one entry per CDR3 protein. The data show about 2 million distinct CDR3 sequences, roughly 49% seen once. What was sequenced was blood. The receptors shown here come from a woman in her forties in good health. The CDR3 runs from the conserved cysteine through the conserved F or W. The D gene is left open where the match is weak. For some rows the clone size is stated as once, few or many, or as a class when expanded; others skip it.

d_call | clone_size | j_call | v_call | cdr3_nt | cdr3_aa
TRBD2 | - | TRBJ2-6 | TRBV3-1 | TGTGCCAGCAGCCGACTAGCGGGGGTTCCCCCTGGGGCCAACGTCCTGACTTTC | CASSRLAGVPPGANVLTF
- | - | TRBJ2-5 | TRBV12-3/TRBV12-4 | TGTGCCAGCAGTTTATCAGGGCTTACCTACAATGAGCAGTACTTC | CASSLSGLTYNEQYF
- | few | TRBJ1-5 | TRBV7-2 | TGTGCCAGCAGCTTAGTTCTGAGCAATCAGCCCCAGCATTTT | CASSLVLSNQPQHF
- | - | TRBJ2-3 | TRBV10-3 | TGTGCCATCAGTCCCCCAGCAGGGTCCTATACGCAGTATTTT | CAISPPAGSYTQYF
- | - | TRBJ1-5 | TRBV7-2 | TGTGCCAGCAGTCCCCAGGGGAACAATCAGCCCCAGCATTTT | CASSPQGNNQPQHF
TRBD1 | - | TRBJ1-1 | TRBV29-1 | TGCAGCGTTCCCGGGACAGGGCTCACTGAAGCTTTCTTT | CSVPGTGLTEAFF
TRBD1 | few | TRBJ2-1 | TRBV5-6 | TGTGCCAGCAGCCCAAACAGGGGGTATGGGGACAATGAGCAGTTCTTC | CASSPNRGYGDNEQFF
TRBD1 | - | TRBJ2-1 | TRBV3-1 | TGTGCCAGCAGCCAGAAGGGACAGACCTACAATGAGCAGTTCTTC | CASSQKGQTYNEQFF
TRBD1 | few | TRBJ2-7 | TRBV5-1 | TGCGCCAGCAGCTTGGAGGGGGCGAACGAGCAGTACTTC | CASSLEGANEQYF
TRBD1 | few | TRBJ2-3 | TRBV6-6 | TGTGCCAGCAGAGTCAGGGGGACCACAGATACGCAGTATTTT | CASRVRGTTDTQYF
TRBD1 | - | TRBJ2-3 | TRBV4-3 | TGCGCCAGCGGCCAAGGGGACAGGGGGCGAGATACGCAGTATTTT | CASGQGDRGRDTQYF
TRBD1 | - | TRBJ1-6 | TRBV7-2 | TGTGCCAGCAGCTCCTGGACAGGGGGAAGCTCCTATAATTCACCCCTCCACTTT | CASSSWTGGSSYNSPLHF
TRBD1 | - | TRBJ2-3 | TRBV11-3 | TGTGCCAGCAGCCACCGGGACAGGGAGCCAGATACGCAGTATTTT | CASSHRDREPDTQYF
TRBD1 | - | TRBJ2-1 | TRBV27 | TGTGCCAGCAGCTTGGGACAGCCGTCGCGGTACGGGCAGTTCTTC | CASSLGQPSRYGQFF
- | - | TRBJ2-1 | TRBV6-2/TRBV6-3 | TGTGCCAGCAGTTACGCCAAGACAGGCCAACCCTACAATGAGCAGTTCTTC | CASSYAKTGQPYNEQFF
- | - | TRBJ1-6 | TRBV7-9 | TGTGCCAGCAGCTTAGAGGCAAGATGGGGGGCCCAAAATTCACCCCTCCACTTT | CASSLEARWGAQNSPLHF
TRBD2 | - | TRBJ2-5 | TRBV27 | TGTGCCAGCAGTTTATCTAGCGGGAGCCAAGAGACCCAGTACTTC | CASSLSSGSQETQYF
TRBD1 | - | TRBJ2-1 | TRBV27 | TGTGCCAGCAGTTTAAGGACAGGGATTATCAATGAGCAGTTCTTC | CASSLRTGIINEQFF
- | few | TRBJ1-3 | TRBV20-1 | TGCAGTGCGAGGGACTGGAGCTCTGGAAACACCATATATTTT | CSARDWSSGNTIYF
- | - | TRBJ2-1 | TRBV12-3/TRBV12-4 | TGTGCCAGCAGTTTAGAGATGGGGGCACGCTCCTACAATGAGCAGTTCTTC | CASSLEMGARSYNEQFF
- | - | TRBJ2-1 | TRBV20-1 | TGCAGTGCTAGAGTACAGGGTGGTCATGAGCAGTTCTTC | CSARVQGGHEQFF
- | once | TRBJ1-1 | TRBV6-5 | TGTGCCAGCAGTTACCGGGGGGCGCCGAACACTGAAGCTTTCTTT | CASSYRGAPNTEAFF
TRBD1 | - | TRBJ2-5 | TRBV20-1 | TGCAGTGCTGACAGGGATTCAAAAGAAGAGACCCAGTACTTC | CSADRDSKEETQYF
- | - | TRBJ2-5 | TRBV4-2 | TGTGCCAGCAGCCAAGAACTAGAGGGGTTTGTCCAGTACTTC | CASSQELEGFVQYF
TRBD2 | - | TRBJ2-5 | TRBV18 | TGTGCCAGCTCACCACTTGGGACTAGCGCAGAAGAGACCCAGTACTTC | CASSPLGTSAEETQYF
TRBD1 | many | TRBJ1-2 | TRBV7-9 | TGTGCCAGCAGTCTGGACAGGGCCTATGGCTACACCTTC | CASSLDRAYGYTF
- | few | TRBJ2-3 | TRBV5-1 | TGCGCCAGCAGCTCTGGCTTGGGGGAGGGGGACACAGATACGCAGTATTTT | CASSSGLGEGDTDTQYF
- | few | TRBJ2-3 | TRBV12-3/TRBV12-4 | TGTGCCAGCAGTTCGGAAGGGGGTGACACAGATACGCAGTATTTT | CASSSEGGDTDTQYF
TRBD2 | - | TRBJ2-1 | TRBV27 | TGTGCCAGCAGTTTTAGCCAAGTGAGCGGGGGTATCTACAATGAGCAGTTCTTC | CASSFSQVSGGIYNEQFF
TRBD1 | few | TRBJ1-1 | TRBV5-1 | TGCGCCAGCAGCCGCAAGGGACAGGGAGGCCCTGAAGCTTTCTTT | CASSRKGQGGPEAFF
- | - | TRBJ1-2 | TRBV28 | TGTGCCAGCAGTCTCACACAGGGTCAGGGCGGCTATGGCTACACCTTC | CASSLTQGQGGYGYTF
TRBD2 | many | TRBJ2-7 | TRBV29-1 | TGCAGCGTCCTAGCGGGGGGCTACGAGCAGTACTTC | CSVLAGGYEQYF
TRBD1 | - | TRBJ1-4 | TRBV7-2 | TGTGCCAGCAGCCCGCAGACAGGGGCGACTAATGAAAAACTGTTTTTT | CASSPQTGATNEKLFF
TRBD2 | - | TRBJ2-1 | TRBV19 | TGTGCCAGTAGTATAGGGACTAGCCCCTCCTACAATGAGCAGTTCTTC | CASSIGTSPSYNEQFF
TRBD2 | few | TRBJ2-3 | TRBV18 | TGTGCCAGCTCACCGGCCCTAGCGGCGGGGACAGATACGCAGTATTTT | CASSPALAAGTDTQYF
TRBD1 | - | TRBJ2-7 | TRBV20-1 | TGCAGTGCTCGCACGGGACAGGGGGCCGGTTCCTACGAGCAGTACTTC | CSARTGQGAGSYEQYF
TRBD2 | - | TRBJ2-3 | TRBV5-1 | TGCGCCAGCAGCCGAAATCGGGGGGTAGACACAGATACGCAGTATTTT | CASSRNRGVDTDTQYF
- | - | TRBJ2-7 | TRBV20-1 | TGCAGTGCCAGAAACTCGGACGGGCAGGCGTCCGAGCAGTACTTC | CSARNSDGQASEQYF
- | once | TRBJ2-3 | TRBV6-1 | TGTGCCAGCAGTAACGCCGGGACGGCCGTCACAGATACGCAGTATTTT | CASSNAGTAVTDTQYF
- | few | TRBJ1-2 | TRBV4-3 | TGCGCCAGCAGCCAAGGGCTCAAGGAAGCTAACTATGGCTACACCTTC | CASSQGLKEANYGYTF
TRBD2 | once | TRBJ2-1 | TRBV24-1 | TGTGCCACCAGTGATTTGCTGCCTAGCGGGCAGGGTGAGCAGTTCTTC | CATSDLLPSGQGEQFF